The 21 T cell receptor beta chains presented below share a single source sample, sequenced in a study of cytotoxic CD8 clonotypes in ibrutinib-treated CLL. Produced via immunoSEQ multiplex PCR; TCRdb's table is partial and in-frame only. Of some 300,000 clones in the sample, roughly 80% were seen once. This sample comprised PBMCs, obtained before ibrutinib treatment. These receptor sequences come from a human donor with chronic lymphocytic leukemia.

The genes are TRBV14 and TRBJ2-5; D possibly matches TRBD1 or TRBD2 (5 bases each). The CDR3 contains 15 residues. Trimming pared 4 bases from V and 5 bases from J, leaving 17 bases between. The V gene's germline CDR1 is SGHDN and CDR2 FVKESK. The CDR3 is CASSPMGVRGETQYF. Here the CDR3 DNA reads TGTGCCAGCAGCCCTATGGGGGTGCGAGGGGAGACCCAGTACTTC.

This clone was seen only once. The rearrangement links TRBV27 to TRBJ1-1; no firm D call. CDR1 MNHEY and CDR2 SMNVEV come from the germline V gene (reference sequence). The CDR3 is 14 residues long. The V gene lost 2 bases and the J gene lost 1 base, with 8 bases spanning the gap. Here the CDR3 DNA reads TGTGCCAGCAGTTTAGATACAGAGAACACTGAAGCTTTCTTT. It specifies CASSLDTENTEAFF.

The chain couples TRBV9 to TRBJ2-7; D is perhaps TRBD1 (5 bases). Germline lookup yields CDR1 SGDLS and CDR2 YYNGEE. V dropped 0 bases and J dropped 2 bases, with 9 bases sitting between them. The CDR3 sequence is 14 residues long. The CDR3 coding sequence is TGTGCCAGCAGCGTAGACTCACAGGCCTACGAGCAGTACTTC. Its translation is CASSVDSQAYEQYF.

The rearrangement links TRBV29-1 to TRBJ1-1; 7 positions match TRBD1. In germline, CDR1 is SQVTM, CDR2 ANQGSEA. The CDR3 sequence is 15 residues long. V shed 6 bases, J shed 2 bases, and the junction held 12 bases outside the gene matches. The CDR3 sequence is CSVAHQGDGNTEAFF. CDR3 DNA: TGCAGCGTCGCACATCAGGGGGACGGAAACACTGAAGCTTTCTTT. Using reference TRBV29-1 and TRBJ1-1 for the parts outside the CDR3, the full variable domain is SAVISQKPSRDICQRGTSLTIQCQVDSQVTMMFWYRQQPGQSLTLIATANQGSEATYESGFVIDKFPISRPNLTFSTLTVSNMSPEDSSIYLCSVAHQGDGNTEAFFGQGTRLTVV.

This rearrangement joins TRBV19 to TRBJ2-7; TRBD2 aligns across 7 bases. The V and J ends lost 3 bases and 6 bases, in that order; junction bases with no gene match: 14. Per the germline V gene, CDR1 is LNHDA and CDR2 is SQIVND (reference sequence). This CDR3 contains 16 residues. Here the CDR3 reads CASSIWAGDSLGEQYF. In DNA form, the CDR3 reads TGTGCCAGTAGTATTTGGGCGGGAGACAGTTTAGGCGAGCAGTACTTC.

The chain is built from TRBV5-4 and TRBJ2-2, with 7 bases fitting TRBD2. This CDR3 spans 15 amino acids. Trimming removed 0 bases from V and 3 bases from J; junction bases left unmatched: 2. The germline V gene encodes CDR1 SGHNT and CDR2 YYREEE (reference sequence). CDR3: CASSLGGSYTGELFF. As DNA, the CDR3 is TGTGCCAGCAGCTTGGGCGGGAGTTACACCGGGGAGCTGTTTTTT.

The CDR3 sequence: CASKTPGSNQPQHF. The DNA for the CDR3 is TGCGCCAGCAAAACTCCAGGGAGCAATCAGCCCCAGCATTTT. The chain combines TRBV4-1 with TRBJ1-5; TRBD1 might be the D (5 bases). This CDR3 is built from 14 residues. Trimming left V 7 bases short and J 1 base short, with 11 bases between. Germline lookup yields CDR1 MGHRA and CDR2 YSYEKL.

The V and J genes are TRBV4-3 and TRBJ2-7; 7 bases fit TRBD1. V lost 3 bases and J lost 2; bases outside the gene matches: 13. Germline V gives CDR1 LGHNA, CDR2 YSLEER. The CDR3 consists of 17 residues. CDR3 sequence: CASSQVKTGDSPYEQYF. The CDR3 DNA sequence: TGCGCCAGCAGCCAGGTCAAAACAGGGGATTCCCCCTACGAGCAGTACTTC.

This chain connects TRBV2 to TRBJ1-2, with 9 bases fitting TRBD1. The CDR3 spans 13 residues. J lost 5 bases, V lost 7 bases, and 5 bases had no gene match. The germline CDR1 and CDR2 sequences are SNHLY and FYNNEI. CDR3 sequence reads: CASKDRGSYGYTF. The CDR3 region has the DNA TGTGCCAGCAAAGACAGGGGGAGTTATGGCTACACCTTC.

The rearrangement uses TRBV11-2 and TRBJ2-1; D uncertain. V was cut by 3 bases and J by 2 bases, with 8 bases left in between. CDR3 length: 14 residues. Per germline, CDR1 SGHAT and CDR2 FQNNGV. CDR3 in DNA: TGTGCCAGCAGCTTGGCCCACCCCTACAATGAGCAGTTCTTC. It specifies CASSLAHPYNEQFF. Combining the CDR3 with reference TRBV11-2 and TRBJ2-1 gives the whole variable domain EAGVAQSPRYKIIEKRQSVAFWCNPISGHATLYWYQQILGQGPKLLIQFQNNGVVDDSQLPKDRFSAERLKGVDSTLKIQPAKLEDSAVYLCASSLAHPYNEQFFGPGTRLTVL.

V is TRBV19 and J is TRBJ2-3; no clear D gene. V dropped 6 bases and J dropped 0 bases, with 10 bases sitting between them. Germline V gene lookup returns CDR1 LNHDA and CDR2 SQIVND (reference sequence). CDR3 length: 14 residues. The CDR3, as DNA: TGTGCCAGTAGCCGCATGGCTAGCACAGATACGCAGTATTTT. As protein: CASSRMASTDTQYF.

CDR3 nucleotide sequence: TGTGCCTGGAGCGCTGACAGTCCCCACGAGCAGTACTTC. This gives the protein CAWSADSPHEQYF. V gene TRBV30 combines with J gene TRBJ2-7; D possibly corresponds to TRBD1 (5 bases). The CDR3 loop spans 13 amino acids. Per the germline V gene, CDR1 is GTSNPN and CDR2 is SVGIG (reference sequence). The V end lost 3 bases, the J end lost 5 bases, and 14 bases lay between the germline ends. Full variable domain (outside the CDR3, taken from reference TRBV30 and TRBJ2-7): SQTIHQWPATLVQPVGSPLSLECTVEGTSNPNLYWYRQAAGRGLQLLFYSVGIGQISSEVPQNLSASRPQDRQFILSSKKLLLSDSGFYLCAWSADSPHEQYFGPGTRLTVT.

The chain has TRBV18 and TRBJ2-7; TRBD2 matches at 9 bases. Germline V gene sequence: CDR1 KGHSH, CDR2 LQKENI. J was trimmed by 6 bases and V by 3 bases; bases with no gene match: 9. The CDR3 extends over 15 amino acids. CDR3 DNA sequence: TGTGCCAGCTCACCTGGGTTAGCGGGAGTTTTCGAGCAGTACTTC. Its protein product is CASSPGLAGVFEQYF.

This rearrangement joins TRBV7-9 to TRBJ1-4, with a possible D match to TRBD1 (6 bases). Looked up from germline, CDR1 is SEHNR and CDR2 is FQNEAQ (reference sequence). This CDR3 contains 13 residues. V was shortened by 1 base and J by 12 bases, with 12 bases between the two germline ends. CDR3 in amino acids: CASSLVPAGELFF. The CDR3, as DNA: TGTGCCAGCAGCTTAGTCCCGGCAGGGGAACTGTTTTTT.

The chain carries TRBV7-9 and TRBJ2-5, with D possibly being TRBD1 or TRBD2 (6 bases each). Per germline, CDR1 SEHNR and CDR2 FQNEAQ (reference sequence). Trimming removed 3 bases at V and 3 bases at J, with 14 bases between. The CDR3 loop spans 15 amino acids. As DNA, the CDR3 is TGTGCCAGCAGCTTTCTGGGGGGCTGGGAAGAGACCCAGTACTTC. As protein: CASSFLGGWEETQYF.

This clone showed up just a few times. The V gene is TRBV5-5, the J gene TRBJ1-3; tentatively, D is TRBD1 (5 bases). The germline gives CDR1 SGHKS, CDR2 YYEKEE (reference sequence). Trimming removed 4 bases at V and 0 bases at J, with 8 bases between. There are 14 residues in the CDR3. This chain's CDR3 is CASSPGSSGNTIYF. CDR3 coding DNA: TGTGCCAGCAGCCCAGGGAGCTCTGGAAACACCATATATTTT.

DNA of the CDR3: TGTGCCAGCAGCGTAGTGGGGGAAACTGAAGCTTTCTTT. Amino acids: CASSVVGETEAFF. The chain couples TRBV9 to TRBJ1-1; weak D call: TRBD1 (5 bases). This CDR3 is 13 amino acids long. Germline-derived CDR1 and CDR2 are SGDLS and YYNGEE. V lost 0 bases to trimming and J lost 5 bases, with 8 bases between them.

This chain uses TRBV11-2 with TRBJ1-3, with D unresolved. With 3 bases removed from V and 4 bases from J, the gap between germline ends came to 13 bases. This CDR3 comprises 15 residues. Germline lookup yields CDR1 SGHAT and CDR2 FQNNGV. Here the CDR3 reads CASSLVFGRGNTIYF. Written as DNA, the CDR3 is TGTGCCAGCAGCTTGGTGTTTGGGAGGGGAAACACCATATATTTT.

In its sample, this clone was seen once. V and J are TRBV6-4 and TRBJ2-3; 8 bases align to TRBD2. The CDR3 has 18 residues. V lost 2 bases and J lost 2; bases outside the gene matches: 12. Germline V gene lookup returns CDR1 MRHNA and CDR2 SNTAGT. CDR3 sequence: CASSDPSSGSLDTDTQYF. The DNA for the CDR3 is TGTGCCAGCAGTGACCCGTCGAGCGGGAGTCTCGACACAGATACGCAGTATTTT.

In this sample, this clone turned up a few times. The J gene is TRBJ2-7, the V gene TRBV4-2; D not resolved. The germline gives CDR1 LGHNA, CDR2 YNFKEQ. The V and J ends lost 1 base and 6 bases respectively, with 10 bases between them. CDR3 length: 13 residues. The DNA for the CDR3 is TGTGCCAGCAGCCAAGCCAACATTGGCGAGCAGTACTTC. Translated: CASSQANIGEQYF.

V is TRBV7-2 and J is TRBJ2-3; 7 nucleotides match TRBD2. CDR1 SGHTA and CDR2 FQGNSA come from the germline V gene. The CDR3 extends over 14 amino acids. V shed 5 bases, J shed 8 bases, and the junction held 10 bases outside the gene matches. CDR3 protein: CASSLGGSQGTQYF. The CDR3 DNA is TGTGCCAGCAGCCTTGGCGGGAGTCAAGGTACGCAGTATTTT.